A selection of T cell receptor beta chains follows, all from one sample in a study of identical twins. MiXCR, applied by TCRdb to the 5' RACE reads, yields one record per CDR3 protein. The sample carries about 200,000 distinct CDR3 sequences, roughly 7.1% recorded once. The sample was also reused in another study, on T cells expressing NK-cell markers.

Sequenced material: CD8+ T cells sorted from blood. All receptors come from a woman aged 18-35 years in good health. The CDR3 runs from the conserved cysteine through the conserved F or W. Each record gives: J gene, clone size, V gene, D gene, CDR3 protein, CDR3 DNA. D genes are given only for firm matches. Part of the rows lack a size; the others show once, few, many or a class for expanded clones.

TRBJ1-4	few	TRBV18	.	CASSRSGGGEKLFF	TGTGCCAGCTCACGATCCGGGGGTGGAGAAAAACTGTTTTTT
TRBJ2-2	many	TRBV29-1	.	CSVEAPSGELFF	TGCAGCGTCGAGGCCCCCTCCGGGGAGCTGTTTTTT
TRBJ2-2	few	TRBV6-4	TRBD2	CASSDREAGELFF	TGTGCCAGCAGTGACCGGGAGGCCGGGGAGCTGTTTTTT
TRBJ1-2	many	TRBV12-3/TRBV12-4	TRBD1	CASLGTVQLYGYTF	TGTGCCAGCCTCGGGACAGTGCAACTCTATGGCTACACCTTC
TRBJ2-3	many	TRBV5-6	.	CASSLGSSDTQYF	TGTGCCAGCAGCTTGGGGAGCTCAGATACGCAGTATTTT
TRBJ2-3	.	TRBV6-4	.	CASSGASTDTQYF	TGTGCCAGCAGTGGGGCTAGCACAGATACGCAGTATTTT
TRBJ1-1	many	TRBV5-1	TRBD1	CASRWTGGDTEAFF	TGCGCCAGCAGATGGACAGGGGGCGACACTGAAGCTTTCTTT
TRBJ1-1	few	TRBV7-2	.	CASSLVQGMAFF	TGTGCCAGCAGCTTAGTGCAGGGTATGGCTTTCTTT
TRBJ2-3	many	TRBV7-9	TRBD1	CASSTDRGEGDTQYF	TGTGCCAGCAGCACCGACAGGGGGGAAGGAGATACGCAGTATTTT
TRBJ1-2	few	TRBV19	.	CASSITPTGYGYTF	TGTGCCAGTAGTATCACCCCGACAGGCTATGGCTACACCTTC
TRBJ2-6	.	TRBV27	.	CASSLTGPSGANVLTF	TGTGCCAGCAGCTTGACAGGACCCTCTGGGGCCAACGTCCTGACTTTC
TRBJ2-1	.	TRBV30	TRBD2	CAWSVGTSGTWFF	TGTGCCTGGAGTGTGGGGACTAGCGGGACTTGGTTCTTC
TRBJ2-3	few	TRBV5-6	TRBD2	CASSSGLAEDTQYF	TGTGCCAGCAGCTCGGGACTAGCGGAGGATACGCAGTATTTT
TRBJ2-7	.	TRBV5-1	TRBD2	CASSLGVRGGHEQYF	TGCGCCAGCAGCTTGGGGGTGCGGGGGGGCCACGAGCAGTACTTC
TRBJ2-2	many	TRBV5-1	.	CASSGDNQITGELFF	TGCGCCAGCAGCGGGGACAACCAGATTACCGGGGAGCTGTTTTTT
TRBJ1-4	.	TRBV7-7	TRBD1	CASSPTGGKGEKLFF	TGTGCCAGCAGTCCGACAGGGGGCAAGGGCGAAAAACTGTTTTTT
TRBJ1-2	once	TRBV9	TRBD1	CASSVARTGVNYGYTF	TGTGCCAGCAGCGTAGCTCGTACAGGGGTTAACTATGGCTACACCTTC
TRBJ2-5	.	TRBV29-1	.	CSAGSFSTHGEETQYF	TGCAGCGCCGGGAGCTTTAGTACGCACGGGGAAGAGACCCAGTACTTC
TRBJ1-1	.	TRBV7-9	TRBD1	CASSSPGQERAEAFF	TGTGCCAGCAGCTCCCCGGGACAGGAGAGGGCTGAAGCTTTCTTT
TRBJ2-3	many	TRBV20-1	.	CSASREKDTQYF	TGCAGTGCTAGCCGTGAAAAAGATACGCAGTATTTT
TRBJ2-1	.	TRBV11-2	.	CASSLTARRDTSYNEQFF	TGTGCCAGCAGCTTAACTGCAAGGCGGGACACGTCCTACAATGAGCAGTTCTTC
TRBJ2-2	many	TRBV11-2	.	CAGRTELGELFF	TGTGCCGGCCGGACGGAGCTTGGGGAGCTGTTTTTT
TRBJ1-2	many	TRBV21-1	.	CASYPWAYYGYTF	TGTGCCAGCTACCCCTGGGCATACTATGGCTACACCTTC
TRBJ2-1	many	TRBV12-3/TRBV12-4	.	CASSLVSPIEQFF	TGTGCCAGCAGTTTAGTGAGTCCAATTGAGCAGTTCTTC
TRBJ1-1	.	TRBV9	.	CASSVAGTNTEAFF	TGTGCCAGCAGCGTAGCGGGGACAAACACTGAAGCTTTCTTT
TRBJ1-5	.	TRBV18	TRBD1	CASSVRRDRANQPQHF	TGTGCCAGCTCAGTCCGCCGGGACAGGGCCAATCAGCCCCAGCATTTT
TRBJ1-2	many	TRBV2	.	CASSVPWDTSYGYTF	TGTGCCAGCAGTGTTCCGTGGGACACTAGCTATGGCTACACCTTC
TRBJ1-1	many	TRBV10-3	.	CAISDSPGSGTEAFF	TGTGCCATCAGTGACTCCCCAGGGAGCGGAACTGAAGCTTTCTTT
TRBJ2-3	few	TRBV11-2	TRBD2	CASSSPPGSGRSEGTDTQYF	TGTGCCAGCAGCTCCCCTCCCGGGAGCGGGAGGTCTGAAGGCACAGATACGCAGTATTTT
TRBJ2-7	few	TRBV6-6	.	CATKAGSDYEQYF	TGTGCCACCAAAGCGGGTTCCGACTACGAGCAGTACTTC
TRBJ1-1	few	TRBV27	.	CASSSGGTDTEAFF	TGTGCCAGCAGTAGTGGGGGTACTGACACTGAAGCTTTCTTT
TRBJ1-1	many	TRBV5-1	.	CASSFTRGNTEAFF	TGCGCCAGCAGCTTTACCCGCGGGAACACTGAAGCTTTCTTT
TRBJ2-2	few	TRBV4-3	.	CATGWGSNTGELFF	TGCGCCACAGGCTGGGGGTCGAACACCGGGGAGCTGTTTTTT
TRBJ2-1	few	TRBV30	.	CAGGGGQPYNEQFF	TGTGCCGGGGGCGGGGGACAGCCTTACAATGAGCAGTTCTTC
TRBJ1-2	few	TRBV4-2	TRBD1	CASSHYRGRKGTF	TGTGCCAGCAGCCACTACAGGGGGCGCAAGGGCACCTTC
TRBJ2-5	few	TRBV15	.	CATSPGSQETQYF	TGTGCCACCAGCCCAGGCAGCCAAGAGACCCAGTACTTC
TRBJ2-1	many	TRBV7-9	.	CASSPINNEQFF	TGTGCCAGCAGCCCAATCAACAATGAGCAGTTCTTC
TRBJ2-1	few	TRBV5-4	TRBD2	CASSRTSGNYNEQFF	TGTGCCAGCAGCAGGACTAGCGGGAACTACAATGAGCAGTTCTTC
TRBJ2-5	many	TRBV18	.	CASSPWEDQETQYF	TGTGCCAGCTCACCATGGGAAGATCAAGAGACCCAGTACTTC
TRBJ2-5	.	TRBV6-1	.	CASRSKRLETQYF	TGTGCCAGCAGATCGAAGAGATTGGAGACCCAGTACTTC
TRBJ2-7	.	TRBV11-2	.	CASSAAAHEQYF	TGTGCCAGCAGCGCAGCTGCCCACGAGCAGTACTTC